The 10 T cell receptor beta chains reported below all come from one sample, sequenced in a study of post-analysis software for immune sequencing data. Study-wide results and limits: There were a handful of TRBV segments more frequent in patients than controls, and TRBV5-6, TRBV5-1 and TRBV20-1 were among them.

These receptors' targets are unknown. Unique molecular identifiers were carried by the TCR beta cDNA libraries. TCRdb ran MiXCR on the PCR reads and lists one entry per CDR3 protein. This table has about half a million distinct CDR3 sequences, roughly 45% appearing once. Sequences were obtained from blood. All receptors come from a girl aged 5-17 years with multiple sclerosis.

There are a few counts of this clonotype. The CDR3 loop reads CASSPGTGAREGWFF. For the CDR3, the DNA is TGTGCCAGCAGCCCCGGGACGGGGGCGCGGGAGGGTTGGTTCTTC. The chain couples TRBV5-6 to TRBJ2-1; the match to TRBD2 covers 9 bases. Germline-derived CDR1 and CDR2 are SGHDT and YYEEEE. This CDR3 contains 15 residues. V gave up 4 bases and J gave up 15 bases; unmatched junction bases: 17.

The chain uses TRBV20-1 and TRBJ2-7, with 7 bases lining up with TRBD1. CDR1 DFQATT and CDR2 SNEGSKA come from the germline V gene (reference sequence). The junction had 7 bases not matched to a gene; V was cut back by 4 bases and J by 4 bases. The CDR3 has 13 amino acids. The CDR3 nucleotides are TGCAGTGCTAAGGGACAGAGGGTTTACGAGCAGTACTTC. This translates into CSAKGQRVYEQYF.

The chain employs TRBV4-1 and TRBJ1-2, with TRBD1 matching 8 bases. The CDR3 has 15 amino acids. The germline gives CDR1 MGHRA, CDR2 YSYEKL. V lost 4 bases and J lost 4; bases outside the gene matches: 8. The CDR3 loop reads CASSLMTGEGYGYTF. The DNA of the CDR3 is TGCGCCAGCAGCCTTATGACAGGGGAGGGCTATGGCTACACCTTC.

J is TRBJ1-1 and V is TRBV7-9; no reliable D call. This CDR3 spans 12 amino acids. Trimming took off 5 bases at V and 6 bases at J, with 10 bases between the two ends. Germline V CDR1 and CDR2: SEHNR, FQNEAQ (reference sequence). The CDR3 protein is CASSGPAPEAFF. The DNA of the CDR3 is TGTGCCAGCAGCGGACCCGCCCCTGAAGCTTTCTTT.

This clonotype was picked up many times. This chain links TRBV3-1 with TRBJ2-5; 14 bases agree with TRBD2. This CDR3 comprises 16 residues. Germline lookup yields CDR1 LGHDT and CDR2 YNNKEL (reference sequence). J gave up 5 bases and V 2 bases, and 4 bases lay outside the gene matches. In DNA, the CDR3 is TGTGCCAGCAGCCAAACCGGGACTAGCGGGAGTGAGACCCAGTACTTC. It specifies CASSQTGTSGSETQYF.

This chain joins TRBV7-2 and TRBJ2-5; D is ambiguous. CDR1 and CDR2 (germline): SGHTA, FQGNSA. V lost 1 base, J lost 6 bases, and 15 bases lay in between. CDR3 size: 15 residues. The CDR3 sequence: CASSLGAIGLQTQYF. CDR3 coding DNA: TGTGCCAGCAGCTTAGGGGCAATAGGTTTACAGACCCAGTACTTC.

This clonotype was recorded a few times. The rearrangement links TRBV12-3 or TRBV12-4 to TRBJ2-3, with 12 bases that match TRBD2. The CDR3 extends over 16 amino acids. V lost 4 bases to trimming and J lost 4 bases; unmatched junction nucleotides: 6. CDR3 region: CASSSRLAGDPDTQYF. CDR3 nucleotide sequence: TGTGCCAGCAGTTCTAGACTAGCGGGAGACCCAGATACGCAGTATTTT.

This rearrangement joins TRBV27 to TRBJ2-4; possibly TRBD1 or TRBD2 for D (6 bases each). The J call may be wrong; the DNA end is better matched by TRBJ2-7. The V gene's germline CDR1 is MNHEY and CDR2 SMNVEV (reference sequence). The CDR3 is 15 residues long. The CDR3 DNA follows: TGTGCCAGCAGTTTATCGGGGGGCGCAGTATACGAGCAGTACTTC. It codes for CASSLSGGAVYEQYF.

This clonotype has a handful of counts. This sequence joins TRBV5-1 and TRBJ2-5, with a weak D call TRBD1 (6 bases). V lost 7 bases to trimming and J lost 3 bases, with 16 bases between them. The length of the CDR3 is 14 residues. CDR1 and CDR2 (germline): SGHRS, YFSETQ. The CDR3 reads CASAPGGGEETQYF. CDR3 nucleotide sequence: TGCGCCAGCGCTCCTGGGGGCGGTGAAGAGACCCAGTACTTC.

The rearrangement joins TRBV7-6 to TRBJ2-1, with D uncertain. The germline V gene encodes CDR1 SGHVS and CDR2 FNYEAQ. V lost 5 bases to trimming and J lost 0 bases, with 8 bases between them. This CDR3 has 14 residues. CDR3 sequence reads: CASSARGSYNEQFF. The CDR3 bases are TGTGCCAGCAGCGCGCGCGGCTCCTACAATGAGCAGTTCTTC.